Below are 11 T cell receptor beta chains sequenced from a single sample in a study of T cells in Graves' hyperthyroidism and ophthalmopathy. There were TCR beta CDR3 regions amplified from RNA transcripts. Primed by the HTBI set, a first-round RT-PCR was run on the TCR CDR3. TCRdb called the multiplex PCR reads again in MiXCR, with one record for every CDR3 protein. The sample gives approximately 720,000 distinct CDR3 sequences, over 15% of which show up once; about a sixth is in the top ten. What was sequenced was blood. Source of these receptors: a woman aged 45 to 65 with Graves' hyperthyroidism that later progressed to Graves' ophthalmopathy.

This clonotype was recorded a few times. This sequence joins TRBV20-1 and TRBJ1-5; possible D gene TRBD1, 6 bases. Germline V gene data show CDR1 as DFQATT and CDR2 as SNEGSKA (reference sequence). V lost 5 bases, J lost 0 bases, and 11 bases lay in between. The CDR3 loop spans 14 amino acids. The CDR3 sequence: CSASPDSSNQPQHF. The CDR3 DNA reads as TGCAGTGCTTCCCCGGACAGTAGCAATCAGCCCCAGCATTTT.

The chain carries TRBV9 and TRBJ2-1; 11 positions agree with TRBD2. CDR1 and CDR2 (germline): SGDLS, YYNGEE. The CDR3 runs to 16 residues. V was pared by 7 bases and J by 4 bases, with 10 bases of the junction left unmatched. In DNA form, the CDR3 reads TGTGCCAGCTCTCCCTTAGCGGGGGGGACTTACAATGAGCAGTTCTTC. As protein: CASSPLAGGTYNEQFF.

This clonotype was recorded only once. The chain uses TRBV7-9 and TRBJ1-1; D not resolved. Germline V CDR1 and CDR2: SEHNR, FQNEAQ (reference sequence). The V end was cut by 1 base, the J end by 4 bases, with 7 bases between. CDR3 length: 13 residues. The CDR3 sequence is CASSLDQVTEAFF. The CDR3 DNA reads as TGTGCCAGCAGCTTAGACCAGGTCACTGAAGCTTTCTTT.

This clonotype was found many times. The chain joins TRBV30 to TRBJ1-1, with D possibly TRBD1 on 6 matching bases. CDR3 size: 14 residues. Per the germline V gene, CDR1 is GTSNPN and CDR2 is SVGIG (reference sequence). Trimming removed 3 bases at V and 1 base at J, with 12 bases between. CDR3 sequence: CAWSTGTPNTEAFF. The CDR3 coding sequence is TGTGCCTGGAGCACCGGGACACCGAACACTGAAGCTTTCTTT.

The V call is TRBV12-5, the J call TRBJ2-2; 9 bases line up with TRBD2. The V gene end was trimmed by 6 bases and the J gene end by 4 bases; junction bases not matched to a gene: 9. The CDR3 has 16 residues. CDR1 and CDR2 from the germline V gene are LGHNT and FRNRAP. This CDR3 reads CASGTGVAGVTGELFF. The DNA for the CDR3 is TGTGCTAGTGGCACTGGGGTAGCGGGGGTCACCGGGGAGCTGTTTTTT.

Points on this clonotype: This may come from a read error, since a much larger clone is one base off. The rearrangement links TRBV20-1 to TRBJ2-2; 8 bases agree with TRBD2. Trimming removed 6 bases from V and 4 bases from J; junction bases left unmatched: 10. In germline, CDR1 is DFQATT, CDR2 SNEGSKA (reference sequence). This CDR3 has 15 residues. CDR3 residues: CSARTSRGRTGELFF. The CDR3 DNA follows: TGCAGTGCCCGGACTAGCCGGGGGCGCACCGGGGAGCTGTTTTTT.

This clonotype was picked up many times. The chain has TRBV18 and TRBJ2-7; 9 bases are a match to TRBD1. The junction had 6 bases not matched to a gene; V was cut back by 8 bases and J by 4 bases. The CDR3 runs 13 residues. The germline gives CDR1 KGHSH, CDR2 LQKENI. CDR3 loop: CASSPGTGYEQYF. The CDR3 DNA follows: TGTGCCAGCAGCCCCGGGACAGGGTACGAGCAGTACTTC.

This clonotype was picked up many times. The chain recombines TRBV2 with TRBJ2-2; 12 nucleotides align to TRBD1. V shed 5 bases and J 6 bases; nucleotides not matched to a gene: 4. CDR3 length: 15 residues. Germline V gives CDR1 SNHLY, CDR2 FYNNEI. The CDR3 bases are TGTGCCAGCAGTCCGGGACAGGGGGCCTCCGGGGAGCTGTTTTTT. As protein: CASSPGQGASGELFF.

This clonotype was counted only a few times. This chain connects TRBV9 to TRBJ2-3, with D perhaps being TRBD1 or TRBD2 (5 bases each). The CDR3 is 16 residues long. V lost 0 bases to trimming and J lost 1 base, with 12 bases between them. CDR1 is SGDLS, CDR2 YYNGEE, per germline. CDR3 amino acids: CASSVEAGGGTDTQYF. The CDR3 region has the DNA TGTGCCAGCAGCGTAGAGGCTGGGGGTGGCACAGATACGCAGTATTTT.

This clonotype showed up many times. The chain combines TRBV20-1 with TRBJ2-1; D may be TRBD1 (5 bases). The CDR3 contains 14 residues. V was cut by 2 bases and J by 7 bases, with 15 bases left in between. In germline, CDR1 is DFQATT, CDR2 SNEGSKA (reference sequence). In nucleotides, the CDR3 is TGCAGTGCTAGATTCGGGCCAGCAGGGAATGAGCAGTTCTTC. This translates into CSARFGPAGNEQFF.

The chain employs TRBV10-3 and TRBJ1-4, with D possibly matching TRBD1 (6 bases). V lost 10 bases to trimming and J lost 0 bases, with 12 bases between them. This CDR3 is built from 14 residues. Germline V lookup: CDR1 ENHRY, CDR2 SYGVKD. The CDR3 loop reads CATRDTATNEKLFF. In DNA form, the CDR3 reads TGTGCCACTCGGGACACCGCAACTAATGAAAAACTGTTTTTT.